This record concerns one TCR beta chain sequence. Looked up from germline, CDR1 is SGDLS and CDR2 is YYNGEE. This CDR3 comprises 13 residues. With 3 bases clipped from V and 6 bases from J, the junction kept 5 bases outside the gene matches. TCRdb re-analysed the RT-PCR reads in MiXCR, keeping a single row per CDR3 protein. The repertoire holds about 680,000 distinct CDR3 sequences, with 13% to 15% as singletons. Material: memory CD4+ T cells from blood. The clonotype originates from a female donor in good health, serving as a healthy control. The rearrangement joins TRBV9 to TRBJ2-7, with TRBD2 identical over 8 bases. The CDR3 region is CASSEGTRGEQYF. The CDR3 nucleotides read TGTGCCAGCAGCGAAGGGACTAGAGGCGAGCAGTACTTC. The entire variable domain, with the rest obtained from reference TRBV9 and TRBJ2-7, is as follows: DSGVTQTPKHLITATGQRVTLRCSPRSGDLSVYWYQQSLDQGLQFLIQYYNGEERAKGNILERFSAQQFPDLHSELNLSSLELGDSALYFCASSEGTRGEQYFGPGTRLTVT.